These T cell receptor beta chains were read from a single sample in a study of blood T cell repertoires in COVID-19. Method: immunoSEQ multiplex PCR; TCRdb's copy keeps in-frame clones and lacks some. Of 240,000 or so clones in the sample, about 79% were seen once. Sequencing was carried out using peripheral blood. These receptors came from a woman at least 80 years old with acute or convalescent COVID-19. Both conserved end residues are part of each CDR3. Fields, in order: D gene, clone size, V gene, J gene, CDR3 DNA, CDR3 protein. The D gene is left open where the match is weak. Clone size is stated in some rows and not others, as once, few, many or a class when expanded.

TRBD2	-	TRBV19	TRBJ2-3	TGTGCCAGTAGTCCCCTTGGGGCGGGGGGCACAGATACGCAGTATTTT	CASSPLGAGGTDTQYF
-	-	TRBV21-1	TRBJ1-2	TGTGCCAGCAGCAAAGGGACAGAGATTAACTATGGCTACACCTTC	CASSKGTEINYGYTF
TRBD1	-	TRBV5-1	TRBJ2-2	TGCGCCAGCAGCTGGACAGGATCAGGGAACCGCGGGGAGCTGTTTTTT	CASSWTGSGNRGELFF
TRBD1	-	TRBV24-1	TRBJ2-5	TGTGCCACCAGTGACACAGGGACAGGAACCCAAGAGACCCAGTACTTC	CATSDTGTGTQETQYF
-	-	TRBV10-1	TRBJ1-3	TGCGCCAGCAGGGGGACTTTCTCCTCCTCCTCTGGAAACACCATATATTTT	CASRGTFSSSSGNTIYF
TRBD1	few	TRBV5-6	TRBJ1-1	TGTGCCAGCAGCCAGACGACAGGGAGTTACACTGAAGCTTTCTTT	CASSQTTGSYTEAFF
-	-	TRBV11-2	TRBJ1-3	TGTGCCAGCAGCTTAAACACGCCGAAGACTGGGAACACCATATATTTT	CASSLNTPKTGNTIYF
-	-	TRBV7-3	TRBJ2-2	TGTGCCAGCAGCTTAGACAGAATGAACACCGGGGAGCTGTTTTTT	CASSLDRMNTGELFF
-	-	TRBV5-5	TRBJ1-6	TGTGCCAGCAGCTTGGACAGTTGGTCACCCCTCCACTTT	CASSLDSWSPLHF
TRBD1	few	TRBV5-1	TRBJ2-5	TGCGCCAGCAGCCCCCGACAGGGCTGGGAGACCCAGTACTTC	CASSPRQGWETQYF
TRBD1	-	TRBV2	TRBJ1-1	TGTGCCAGCAGGCAGGGGGCAATGAACACTGAAGCTTTCTTT	CASRQGAMNTEAFF
TRBD1	-	TRBV6-5	TRBJ2-3	TGTGCCAGCAGCGACAGGGGGCCCCCAGATACGCAGTATTTT	CASSDRGPPDTQYF
TRBD1	-	TRBV18	TRBJ1-3	TGTGCCAGCTCACCGGACAGGGGCTCTTTTGGTGGAAACACCATATATTTT	CASSPDRGSFGGNTIYF
TRBD1	-	TRBV18	TRBJ1-2	TGTGCCAGCTCACCATCTGACAGGGTGGCCTATGGCTACACCTTC	CASSPSDRVAYGYTF
TRBD1	few	TRBV18	TRBJ1-2	TGTGCCAGCTCACCACAGCAGGGGGCGGAGGACGGTGGCTACACCTTC	CASSPQQGAEDGGYTF
TRBD1	-	TRBV28	TRBJ2-1	TGTGCCAGCAGCTCCGGGACAGGGGCATACAATGAGCAGTTCTTC	CASSSGTGAYNEQFF
-	-	TRBV2	TRBJ2-2	TGTGCCAGCAGTGAGCACTACACCGGGGAGCTGTTTTTT	CASSEHYTGELFF
TRBD1	-	TRBV18	TRBJ1-5	TGTGCCAGCTCAGCAGGGACAGTTAGGCTGCCCCAGCATTTT	CASSAGTVRLPQHF
TRBD1	-	TRBV4-2	TRBJ1-3	TGTGCCAGCAGCCGACTTGGGACGGACAGGGCGGACACCATATATTTT	CASSRLGTDRADTIYF
TRBD2	once	TRBV6-2/TRBV6-3	TRBJ2-1	TGTGCCAGCAGTTCGCGGACTAGCGGGGGGGCGTATGAGCAGTTCTTC	CASSSRTSGGAYEQFF
-	-	TRBV28	TRBJ2-7	TGTGCCAGCACCTGGGGGGGTGCGACAGGCTACGAGCAGTACTTC	CASTWGGATGYEQYF
-	-	TRBV19	TRBJ1-4	TGTGCCAGTAGTCGTGGAGGGGAAGGTGAAAAACTGTTTTTT	CASSRGGEGEKLFF
-	-	TRBV5-5	TRBJ2-5	TGTGCCAGCAGCTTGTTGTGGGAGCGCCAAGAGACCCAGTACTTC	CASSLLWERQETQYF
-	-	TRBV18	TRBJ1-6	TGTGCCAGCTCACCGTATACAGGCCCTAGTAATTCACCCCTCCACTTT	CASSPYTGPSNSPLHF
-	-	TRBV7-2	TRBJ1-2	TGTGCCAGCAGCTTAGTTGGGGGGTTGGGATATGGCTACACCTTC	CASSLVGGLGYGYTF
TRBD2	-	TRBV11-1	TRBJ2-3	TGTGCCAGCAGCTTAGATCTAGCGGGGGCGGATACGCAGTATTTT	CASSLDLAGADTQYF
-	-	TRBV18	TRBJ2-2	TGTGCCAGCTCAGCCGGGACACCGAACACCGGGGAGCTGTTTTTT	CASSAGTPNTGELFF
TRBD1	few	TRBV2	TRBJ1-5	TGTGCCAGCAGTGAGGGACAGGGGGACAATCAGCCCCAGCATTTT	CASSEGQGDNQPQHF
-	-	TRBV4-1	TRBJ1-1	TGCGCCAGCAGCCCTAGGGGGACTGAAGCTTTCTTT	CASSPRGTEAFF
TRBD1	once	TRBV29-1	TRBJ1-1	TGCAGCACCACACAGGGGATGAACACTGAAGCTTTCTTT	CSTTQGMNTEAFF
-	-	TRBV10-3	TRBJ2-2	TGTGCCATCAGTGAGTCATGGGGCCGAACCGGGGAGCTGTTTTTT	CAISESWGRTGELFF
-	once	TRBV3-1/TRBV3-2	TRBJ2-7	TGTGCCAGCAGCCAAGGACAGGGAGGATCCTACGAGCAGTACTTC	CASSQGQGGSYEQYF
-	-	TRBV18	TRBJ1-5	TGTGCCAGCTCCCCTACGGGTAGCGCGGATCAGCCCCAGCATTTT	CASSPTGSADQPQHF
-	-	TRBV3-1/TRBV3-2	TRBJ2-3	TGTGCCAGCAGCCAAGTCTCCCGTGGCGGAACAGATACGCAGTATTTT	CASSQVSRGGTDTQYF
-	once	TRBV6-6	TRBJ1-2	TGTGCCAGCAGTCCCCAGTCCGATCAGGGGAATGGCTACACCTTC	CASSPQSDQGNGYTF
-	-	TRBV6-5	TRBJ1-6	TGTGCCAGCAGTTACTCGGGGGGGCGAGGTTCACCCCTCCACTTT	CASSYSGGRGSPLHF
TRBD1	-	TRBV6-1	TRBJ2-1	TGTGCCAGCAGTGGGGGGGGACAGGGCTCCTTCTACAATGAGCAGTTCTTC	CASSGGGQGSFYNEQFF
-	many	TRBV7-9	TRBJ2-7	TGTGCCAGCAGCTTAGACAGATGGGAGCAGTACTTC	CASSLDRWEQYF
-	-	TRBV23-1	TRBJ2-5	TGCGCCGGCTTATCAGGGGTTGGGAAAGAGACCCAGTACTTC	CAGLSGVGKETQYF
TRBD1	-	TRBV6-5	TRBJ1-2	TGTGCCAGCACAGGGGGGAATGCCTATGGCTACACCTTC	CASTGGNAYGYTF
-	-	TRBV3-1/TRBV3-2	TRBJ1-2	TGTGCCAGCAGCCCAGGGTCTAACTATGGCTACACCTTC	CASSPGSNYGYTF
TRBD1	-	TRBV9	TRBJ2-7	TGTGCCAGCAAGAAGACAGGGAGATTCTACGAGCAGTACTTC	CASKKTGRFYEQYF
TRBD2	-	TRBV9	TRBJ2-3	TGTGCCAGCAGTATCGGACTAGCGGGGGCCCACACCCTGCGAGATACGCAGTATTTT	CASSIGLAGAHTLRDTQYF
-	once	TRBV7-2	TRBJ2-7	TGTGCCAGCAGCTCTACAGGGTACGAGCAGTACTTC	CASSSTGYEQYF
TRBD1	once	TRBV9	TRBJ2-4	TGTGCCAGCAGCGTAGGACAGGGAAACATTCAGTACTTC	CASSVGQGNIQYF
-	-	TRBV27	TRBJ2-2	TGTGCCAGCAGTTTATATGGGGGGACCAACACCGGGGAGCTGTTTTTT	CASSLYGGTNTGELFF
TRBD1	-	TRBV19	TRBJ1-5	TGTGCCAGTAGTCCCACAGGGGGCCGGGGTCAGCCCCAGCATTTT	CASSPTGGRGQPQHF
TRBD1	-	TRBV28	TRBJ1-1	TGTGCCAGCAGAGACCTGGGACAGGGAGGGTCTGAAGCTTTCTTT	CASRDLGQGGSEAFF
TRBD1	-	TRBV7-8	TRBJ2-7	TGTGCCAGCACCCCGACAGGGAGCTCCTACGAGCAGTACTTC	CASTPTGSSYEQYF
TRBD2	-	TRBV5-1	TRBJ2-2	TGCGCCAGCAGCTTGACGAGCGGGGGGTTCGCGAACACCGGGGAGCTGTTTTTT	CASSLTSGGFANTGELFF
-	-	TRBV7-2	TRBJ1-6	TGTGCCAGCACTCGGGAGGGAAATTCACCCCTCCACTTT	CASTREGNSPLHF
TRBD2	-	TRBV27	TRBJ2-1	TGTGCCAGCAGTCTCTCAGCGGGGGGCCCCTACAATGAGCAGTTCTTC	CASSLSAGGPYNEQFF
-	-	TRBV18	TRBJ2-3	TGTGCCAGCTCACCAGAACAGGGTCCAGATACGCAGTATTTT	CASSPEQGPDTQYF
-	-	TRBV21-1	TRBJ2-3	TGTGCCAGCAGCAACCACAACGGAGGACTAGCGGCCACAGATACGCAGTATTTT	CASSNHNGGLAATDTQYF
TRBD1	few	TRBV6-5	TRBJ1-2	TGTGCCAGCAGCATAGACAGGGGAGGCTATGGCTACACCTTC	CASSIDRGGYGYTF